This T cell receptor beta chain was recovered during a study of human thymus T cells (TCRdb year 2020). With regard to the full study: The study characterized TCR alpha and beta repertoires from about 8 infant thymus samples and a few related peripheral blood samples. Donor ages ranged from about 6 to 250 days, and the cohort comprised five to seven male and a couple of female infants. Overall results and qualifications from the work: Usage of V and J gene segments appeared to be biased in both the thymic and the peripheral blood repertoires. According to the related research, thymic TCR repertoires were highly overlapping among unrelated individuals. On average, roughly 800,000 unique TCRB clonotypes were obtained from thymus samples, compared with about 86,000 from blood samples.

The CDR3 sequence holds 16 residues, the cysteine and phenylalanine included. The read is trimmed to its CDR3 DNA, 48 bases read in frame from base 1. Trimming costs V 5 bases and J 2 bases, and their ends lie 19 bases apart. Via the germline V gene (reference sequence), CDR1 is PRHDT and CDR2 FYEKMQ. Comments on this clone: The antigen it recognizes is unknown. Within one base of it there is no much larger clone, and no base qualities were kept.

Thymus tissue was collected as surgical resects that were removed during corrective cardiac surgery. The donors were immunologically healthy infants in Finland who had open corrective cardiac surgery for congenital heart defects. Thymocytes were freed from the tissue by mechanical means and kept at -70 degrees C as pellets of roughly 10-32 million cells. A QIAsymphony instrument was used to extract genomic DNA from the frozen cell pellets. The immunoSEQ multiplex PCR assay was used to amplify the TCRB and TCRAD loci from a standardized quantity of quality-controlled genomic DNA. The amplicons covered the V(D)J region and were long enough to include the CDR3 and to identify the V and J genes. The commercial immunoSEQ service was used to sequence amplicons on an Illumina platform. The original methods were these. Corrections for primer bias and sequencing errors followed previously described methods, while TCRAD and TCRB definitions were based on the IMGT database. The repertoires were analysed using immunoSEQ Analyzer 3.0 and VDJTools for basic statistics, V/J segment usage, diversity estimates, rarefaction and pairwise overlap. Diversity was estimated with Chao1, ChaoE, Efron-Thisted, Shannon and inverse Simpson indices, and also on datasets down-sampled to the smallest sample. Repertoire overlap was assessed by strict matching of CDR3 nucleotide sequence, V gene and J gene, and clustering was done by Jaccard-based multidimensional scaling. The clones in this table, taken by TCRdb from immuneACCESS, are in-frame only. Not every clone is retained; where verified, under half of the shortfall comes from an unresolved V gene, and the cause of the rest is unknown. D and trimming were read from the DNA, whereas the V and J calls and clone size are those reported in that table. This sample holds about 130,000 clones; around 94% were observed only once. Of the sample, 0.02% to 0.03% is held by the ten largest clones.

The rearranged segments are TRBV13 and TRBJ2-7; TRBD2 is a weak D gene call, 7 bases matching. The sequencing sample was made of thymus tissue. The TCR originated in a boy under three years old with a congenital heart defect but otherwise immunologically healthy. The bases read TGTGCCAGCAGCGTGGGACGGGGGGCCCGCCCCTACGAGCAGTACTTC. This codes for CASSVGRGARPYEQYF.